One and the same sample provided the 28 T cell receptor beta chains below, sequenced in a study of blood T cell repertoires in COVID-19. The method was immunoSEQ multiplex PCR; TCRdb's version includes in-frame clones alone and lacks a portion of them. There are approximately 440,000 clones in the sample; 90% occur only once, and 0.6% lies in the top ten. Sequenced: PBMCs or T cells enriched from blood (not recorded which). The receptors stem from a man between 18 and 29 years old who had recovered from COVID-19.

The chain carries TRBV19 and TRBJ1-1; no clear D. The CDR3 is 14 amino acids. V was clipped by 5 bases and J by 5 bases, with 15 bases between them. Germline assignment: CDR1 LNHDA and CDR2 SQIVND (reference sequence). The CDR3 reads CASSLRRELTEAFF. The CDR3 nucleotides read TGTGCCAGTAGTCTTAGACGGGAGCTTACTGAAGCTTTCTTT.

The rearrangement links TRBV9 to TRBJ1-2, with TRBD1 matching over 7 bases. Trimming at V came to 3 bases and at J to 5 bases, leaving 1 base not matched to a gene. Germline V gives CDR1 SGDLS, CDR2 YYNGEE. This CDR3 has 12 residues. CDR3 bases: TGTGCCAGCAGCGCACAGGGGTATGGCTACACCTTC. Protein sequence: CASSAQGYGYTF.

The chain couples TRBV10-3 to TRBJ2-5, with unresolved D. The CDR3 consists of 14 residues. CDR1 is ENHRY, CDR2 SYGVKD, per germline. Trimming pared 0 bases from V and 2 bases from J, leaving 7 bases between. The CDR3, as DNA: TGTGCCATCAGTGAGTCGTCGTTGCAAGAGACCCAGTACTTC. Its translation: CAISESSLQETQYF.

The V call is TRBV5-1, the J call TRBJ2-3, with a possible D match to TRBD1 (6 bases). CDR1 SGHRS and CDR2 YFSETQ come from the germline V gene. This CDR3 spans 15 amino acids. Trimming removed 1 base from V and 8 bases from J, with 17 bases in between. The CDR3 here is CASSLRTGSGATQYF. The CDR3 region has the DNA TGCGCCAGCAGCTTGCGTACAGGGTCCGGGGCTACGCAGTATTTT.

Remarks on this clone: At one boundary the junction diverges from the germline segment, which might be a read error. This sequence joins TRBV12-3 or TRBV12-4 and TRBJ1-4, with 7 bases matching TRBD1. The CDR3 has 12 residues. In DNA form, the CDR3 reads TGTGCCAGCAGCGACCATCGGGGGACAGTCCATTTT. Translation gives CASSDHRGTVHF.

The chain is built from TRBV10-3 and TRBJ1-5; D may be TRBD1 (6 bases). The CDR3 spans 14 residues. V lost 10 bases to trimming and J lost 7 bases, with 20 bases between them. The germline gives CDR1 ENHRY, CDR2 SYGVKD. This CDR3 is CATGAGREGQPQHF. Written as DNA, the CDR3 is TGTGCCACGGGGGCCGGTAGGGAGGGCCAGCCCCAGCATTTT.

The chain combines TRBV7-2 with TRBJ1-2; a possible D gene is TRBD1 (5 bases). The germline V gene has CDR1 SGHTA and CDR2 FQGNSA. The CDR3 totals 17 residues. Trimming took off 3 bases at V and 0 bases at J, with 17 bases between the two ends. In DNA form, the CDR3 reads TGTGCCAGCAGCTTGATGGGACTTCGGGCCTCTAACTATGGCTACACCTTC. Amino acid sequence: CASSLMGLRASNYGYTF.

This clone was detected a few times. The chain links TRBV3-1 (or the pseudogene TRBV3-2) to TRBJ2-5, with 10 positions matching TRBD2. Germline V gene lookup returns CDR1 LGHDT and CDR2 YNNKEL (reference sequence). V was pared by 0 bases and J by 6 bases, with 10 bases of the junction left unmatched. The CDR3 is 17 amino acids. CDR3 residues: CASSQERRAGGRQTQYF. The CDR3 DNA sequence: TGTGCCAGCAGCCAAGAGAGGCGAGCGGGAGGGCGTCAGACCCAGTACTTC.

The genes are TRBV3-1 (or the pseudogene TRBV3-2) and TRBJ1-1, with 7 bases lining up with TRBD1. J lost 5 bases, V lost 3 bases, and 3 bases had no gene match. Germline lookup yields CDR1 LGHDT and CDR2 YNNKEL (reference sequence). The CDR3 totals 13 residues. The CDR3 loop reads CASSQTGRTEAFF. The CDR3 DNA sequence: TGTGCCAGCAGCCAGACAGGGCGGACTGAAGCTTTCTTT.

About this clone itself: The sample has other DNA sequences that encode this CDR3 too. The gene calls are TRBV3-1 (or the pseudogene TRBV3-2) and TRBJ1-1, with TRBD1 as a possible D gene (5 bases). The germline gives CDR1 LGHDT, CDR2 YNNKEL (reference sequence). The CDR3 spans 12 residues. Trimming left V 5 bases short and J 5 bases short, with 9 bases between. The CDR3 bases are TGTGCCAGCAGCGGGGCGGGGACTGAAGCTTTCTTT. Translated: CASSGAGTEAFF.

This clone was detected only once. CDR3 region: CASSSTGVNGYTF. The CDR3 coding sequence is TGTGCCAGCAGTTCCACAGGTGTTAATGGCTACACCTTC. V and J are TRBV7-9 and TRBJ1-2, with TRBD1 as a possible D gene (5 bases). The V gene lost 6 bases and the J gene lost 6 bases, with 14 bases spanning the gap. The CDR3 contains 13 residues. Germline CDR1 SEHNR, CDR2 FQNEAQ (reference sequence).

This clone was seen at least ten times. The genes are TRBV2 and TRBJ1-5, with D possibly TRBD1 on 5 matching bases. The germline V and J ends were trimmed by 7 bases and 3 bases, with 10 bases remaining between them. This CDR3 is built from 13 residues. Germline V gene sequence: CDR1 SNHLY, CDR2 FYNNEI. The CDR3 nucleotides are TGTGCCAGCATGAACAGGCCCAATCAGCCCCAGCATTTT. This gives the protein CASMNRPNQPQHF.

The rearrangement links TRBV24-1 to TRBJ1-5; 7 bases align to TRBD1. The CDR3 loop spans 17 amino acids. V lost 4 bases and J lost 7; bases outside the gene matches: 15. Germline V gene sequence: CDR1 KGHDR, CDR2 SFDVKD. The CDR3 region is CATSEATGVAEGQPQHF. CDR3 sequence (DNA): TGTGCCACCAGTGAGGCAACAGGGGTGGCGGAGGGGCAGCCCCAGCATTTT.

The CDR3 bases are TGCGCCAGCAGCCAAGACTCGAGCAATCAGCCCCAGCATTTT. The encoded protein is CASSQDSSNQPQHF. The chain recombines TRBV4-1 with TRBJ1-5; unclear D gene. The CDR3 spans 14 residues. V was shortened by 0 bases and J by 1 base, with 4 bases between the two germline ends. The germline V gene has CDR1 MGHRA and CDR2 YSYEKL.

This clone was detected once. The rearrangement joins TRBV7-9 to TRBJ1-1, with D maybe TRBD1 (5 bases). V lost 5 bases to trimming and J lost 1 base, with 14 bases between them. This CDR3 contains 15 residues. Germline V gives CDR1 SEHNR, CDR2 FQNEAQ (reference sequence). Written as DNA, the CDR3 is TGTGCCAGCAGCCCTAGGGGACTCCGGAACACTGAAGCTTTCTTT. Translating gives CASSPRGLRNTEAFF.

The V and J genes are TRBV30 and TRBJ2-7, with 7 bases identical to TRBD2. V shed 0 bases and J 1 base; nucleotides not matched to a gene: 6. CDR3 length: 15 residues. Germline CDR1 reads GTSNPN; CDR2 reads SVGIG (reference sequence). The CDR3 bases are TGTGCCTGGAGTGTAAGGTCTAGCGGTTCCTACGAGCAGTACTTC. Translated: CAWSVRSSGSYEQYF.

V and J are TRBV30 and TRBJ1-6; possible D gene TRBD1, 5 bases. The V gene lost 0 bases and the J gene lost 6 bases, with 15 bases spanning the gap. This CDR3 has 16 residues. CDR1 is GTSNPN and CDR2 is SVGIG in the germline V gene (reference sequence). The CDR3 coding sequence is TGTGCCTGGAGTGTATGGCGGGACTTCGGTAATTCACCCCTCCACTTT. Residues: CAWSVWRDFGNSPLHF.

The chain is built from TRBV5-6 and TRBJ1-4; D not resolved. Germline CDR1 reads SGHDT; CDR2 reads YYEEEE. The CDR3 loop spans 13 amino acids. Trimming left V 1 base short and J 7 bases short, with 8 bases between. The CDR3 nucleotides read TGTGCCAGCAGCTTGAGGCGAGGTGAAAAACTGTTTTTT. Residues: CASSLRRGEKLFF. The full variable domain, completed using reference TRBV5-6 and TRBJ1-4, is DAGVTQSPTHLIKTRGQQVTLRCSPKSGHDTVSWYQQALGQGPQFIFQYYEEEERQRGNFPDRFSGHQFPNYSSELNVNALLLGDSALYLCASSLRRGEKLFFGSGTQLSVL.

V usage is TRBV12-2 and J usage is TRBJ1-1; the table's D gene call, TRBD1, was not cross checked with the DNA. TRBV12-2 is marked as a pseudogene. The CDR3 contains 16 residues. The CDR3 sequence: CASRLANFSTDNWAFF. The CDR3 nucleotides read TGTGCAAGTCGCTTAGCGAATTTCTCCACCGACAATTGGGCTTTCTTT.

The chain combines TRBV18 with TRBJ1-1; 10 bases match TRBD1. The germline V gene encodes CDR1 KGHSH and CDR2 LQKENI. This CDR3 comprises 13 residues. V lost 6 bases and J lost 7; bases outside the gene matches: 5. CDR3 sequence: CASSPGQGSEAFF. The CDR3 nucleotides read TGTGCCAGCTCTCCGGGACAGGGGAGTGAAGCTTTCTTT.

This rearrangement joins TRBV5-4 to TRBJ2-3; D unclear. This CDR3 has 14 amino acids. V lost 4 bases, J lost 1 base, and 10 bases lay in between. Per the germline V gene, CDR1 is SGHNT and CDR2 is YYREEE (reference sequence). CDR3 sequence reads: CASSQSAGTDTQYF. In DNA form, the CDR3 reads TGTGCCAGCAGCCAATCTGCGGGCACAGATACGCAGTATTTT. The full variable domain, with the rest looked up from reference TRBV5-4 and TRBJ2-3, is ETGVTQSPTHLIKTRGQQVTLRCSSQSGHNTVSWYQQALGQGPQFIFQYYREEENGRGNFPPRFSGLQFPNYSSELNVNALELDDSALYLCASSQSAGTDTQYFGPGTRLTVL.

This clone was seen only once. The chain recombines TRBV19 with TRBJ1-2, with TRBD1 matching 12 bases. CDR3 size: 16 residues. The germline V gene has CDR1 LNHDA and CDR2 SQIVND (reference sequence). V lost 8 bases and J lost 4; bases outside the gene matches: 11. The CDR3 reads CASSTGTGGSGYGYTF. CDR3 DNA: TGTGCCAGTTCAACCGGGACAGGGGGCTCTGGCTATGGCTACACCTTC.

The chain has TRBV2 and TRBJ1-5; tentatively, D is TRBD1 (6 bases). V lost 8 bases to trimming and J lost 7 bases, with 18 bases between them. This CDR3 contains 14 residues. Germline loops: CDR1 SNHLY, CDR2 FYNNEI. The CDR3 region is CASLFGGGGQPQHF. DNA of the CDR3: TGTGCCAGCCTCTTTGGAGGGGGGGGACAGCCCCAGCATTTT.

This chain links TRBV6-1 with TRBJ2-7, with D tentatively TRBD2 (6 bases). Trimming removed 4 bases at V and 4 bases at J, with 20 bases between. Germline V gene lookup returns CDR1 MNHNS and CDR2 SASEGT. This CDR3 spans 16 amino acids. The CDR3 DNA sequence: TGTGCCAGCAGTGCCAACCACCCCGCGGCGGGGTACGAGCAGTACTTC. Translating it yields CASSANHPAAGYEQYF.

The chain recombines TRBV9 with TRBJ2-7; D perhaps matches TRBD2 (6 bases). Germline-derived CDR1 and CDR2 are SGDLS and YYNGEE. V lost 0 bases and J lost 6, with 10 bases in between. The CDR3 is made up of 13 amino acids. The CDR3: CASSVDYSGEQYF. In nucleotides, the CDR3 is TGTGCCAGCAGCGTAGACTATAGCGGCGAGCAGTACTTC. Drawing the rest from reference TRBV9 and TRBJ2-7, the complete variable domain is DSGVTQTPKHLITATGQRVTLRCSPRSGDLSVYWYQQSLDQGLQFLIQYYNGEERAKGNILERFSAQQFPDLHSELNLSSLELGDSALYFCASSVDYSGEQYFGPGTRLTVT.

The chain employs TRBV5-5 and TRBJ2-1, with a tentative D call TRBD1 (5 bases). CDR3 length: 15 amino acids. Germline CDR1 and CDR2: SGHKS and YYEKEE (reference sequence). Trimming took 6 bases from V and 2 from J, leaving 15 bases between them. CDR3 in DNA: TGTGCCAGCAAGTTCTACCAGGGAACCTACAATGAGCAGTTCTTC. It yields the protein CASKFYQGTYNEQFF.

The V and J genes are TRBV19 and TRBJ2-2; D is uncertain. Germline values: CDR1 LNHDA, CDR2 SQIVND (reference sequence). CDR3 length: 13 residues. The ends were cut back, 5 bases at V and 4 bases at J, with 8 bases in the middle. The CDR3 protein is CASSQSFTGELFF. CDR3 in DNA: TGTGCCAGTAGTCAATCATTCACCGGGGAGCTGTTTTTT.

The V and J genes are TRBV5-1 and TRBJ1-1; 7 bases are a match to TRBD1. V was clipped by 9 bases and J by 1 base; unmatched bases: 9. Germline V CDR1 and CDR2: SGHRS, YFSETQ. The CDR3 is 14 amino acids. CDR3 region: CATTEGAGNTEAFF. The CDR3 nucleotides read TGCGCCACCACAGAGGGGGCTGGGAACACTGAAGCTTTCTTT.